Below are 30 T cell receptor beta chains sequenced from a single sample in a study of blood T cells in healthy people across ages. Next came a second PCR, run for about 6 to 11 cycles, which used a sample-barcoded 5' primer along with a J-beta primer mix. MiXCR, applied by TCRdb to the 5' RACE reads, yields one record per CDR3 protein. Of approximately 690,000 distinct CDR3 sequences in the sample, under 65% were seen once. Sequenced material: blood. The origin of the receptors is a man between 60 and 70 years old in good health.

The chain links TRBV20-1 to TRBJ2-5, with 12 bases matching TRBD2. V shed 6 bases and J 3 bases; nucleotides not matched to a gene: 5. Germline values: CDR1 DFQATT, CDR2 SNEGSKA (reference sequence). CDR3 size: 14 residues. Here the CDR3 DNA reads TGCAGTGCGGCCCGGACTAGCGGGGAAGAGACCCAGTACTTC. Encoded protein: CSAARTSGEETQYF.

As for this clonotype: This is likely a read error, given that the CDR3 carries no conserved phenylalanine or tryptophan at its end. This chain joins TRBV29-1 and TRBJ2-5, with D perhaps assigned TRBD1 or TRBD2 (6 bases each). The germline V and J ends were trimmed by 2 bases and 4 bases, with 11 bases remaining between them. In germline, CDR1 is SQVTM, CDR2 ANQGSEA. This CDR3 has 13 residues. CDR3 DNA sequence: TGCAGCGTTGAACGGGGGCGCACAGAGACCCAGTACTCC. Residues: CSVERGRTETQYS.

V is TRBV20-1 and J is TRBJ2-7; the match to TRBD1 covers 11 bases. The closer fit of TRBJ2-5 to the DNA end suggests the J call may be wrong. The CDR3 spans 21 residues. Germline CDR1 DFQATT, CDR2 SNEGSKA (reference sequence). Written as DNA, the CDR3 is TGCAGTGCTCGTCGGTCGGGGTCCCGTAGGAATACGGGACAGGGGGAAGAGACCCAGTACTTC. It translates to CSARRSGSRRNTGQGEETQYF.

This clonotype was recorded only once. V is TRBV2 and J is TRBJ2-7; a possible D gene is TRBD1 (6 bases). This CDR3 has 13 amino acids. V lost 7 bases and J 2 bases, leaving 12 bases between the germline ends. Germline assignment: CDR1 SNHLY and CDR2 FYNNEI. Here the CDR3 reads CASKRQDPYEQYF. The CDR3 DNA sequence: TGTGCCAGCAAAAGACAGGACCCCTACGAGCAGTACTTC. The full variable domain, rest sourced from reference TRBV2 and TRBJ2-7, is EPEVTQTPSHQVTQMGQEVILRCVPISNHLYFYWYRQILGQKVEFLVSFYNNEISEKSEIFDDQFSVERPDGSNFTLKIRSTKLEDSAMYFCASKRQDPYEQYFGPGTRLTVT.

The rearrangement joins TRBV19 to TRBJ2-3, with 9 bases matching TRBD2. Per the germline V gene, CDR1 is LNHDA and CDR2 is SQIVND (reference sequence). V shed 11 bases, J shed 4 bases, and the junction held 7 bases outside the gene matches. CDR3 size: 13 residues. CDR3 nucleotides: TGTGCCGGAGCGGGGGGCCCCGCAGATACGCAGTATTTT. Translation: CAGAGGPADTQYF.

The chain uses TRBV20-1 and TRBJ2-7; perhaps TRBD2 as D (6 bases). Germline CDR1 is DFQATT and CDR2 is SNEGSKA (reference sequence). CDR3 size: 13 residues. Trimming took off 6 bases at V and 7 bases at J, with 19 bases between the two ends. The CDR3 sequence is CSAQEGVGGEQYF. DNA of the CDR3: TGCAGTGCCCAGGAGGGAGTCGGAGGGGAGCAGTACTTC.

This chain uses TRBV5-5 with TRBJ2-7, with unresolved D. Deletions cut 6 bases from V and 2 bases from J, with 12 bases between. In germline, CDR1 is SGHKS, CDR2 YYEKEE (reference sequence). The CDR3 extends over 13 amino acids. The CDR3 coding sequence is TGTGCCAGCAACCGGGCTACCACCTACGAGCAGTACTTC. Amino acids: CASNRATTYEQYF.

The rearrangement uses TRBV12-3 or TRBV12-4 and TRBJ2-3; unclear D gene. CDR3 length: 16 residues. Trimming removed 5 bases at V and 0 bases at J, with 15 bases between. DNA of the CDR3: TGTGCCAGCAGTCCCCACCGCCGACATAGCACAGATACGCAGTATTTT. It yields the protein CASSPHRRHSTDTQYF.

This rearrangement joins TRBV5-1 to TRBJ2-2, with no clear D. This CDR3 region has 18 residues. Deletions cut 4 bases from V and 0 bases from J, with 19 bases between. From germline, CDR1 is SGHRS and CDR2 YFSETQ. In DNA form, the CDR3 reads TGCGCCAGCAGCCTGACCCCGGAACAGAAAGCGAACACCGGGGAGCTGTTTTTT. This sequence encodes CASSLTPEQKANTGELFF.

Notes on this clonotype: With a much larger clone just one base away, this may be a read error. The chain carries TRBV5-1 and TRBJ2-1, with a possible D match to TRBD2 (5 bases). This CDR3 has 15 amino acids. V lost 7 bases to trimming and J lost 9 bases, with 23 bases between them. The V gene's germline CDR1 is SGHRS and CDR2 YFSETQ. CDR3 in amino acids: CASGRTVGREGEQFF. The CDR3 nucleotides read TGCGCCAGCGGGCGGACTGTCGGACGAGAGGGTGAGCAGTTCTTC.

Only one count was recorded for this clonotype. This rearrangement joins TRBV11-2 to TRBJ2-7, with D possibly matching TRBD2 (5 bases). Between the trimmed V and J ends, which lost 5 bases and 7 bases, there was a span of 21 bases. Germline CDR1 and CDR2: SGHAT and FQNNGV. The CDR3 extends over 15 amino acids. CDR3 protein: CASSEEGLPYDEQYF. The CDR3 DNA reads as TGTGCCAGCAGCGAAGAGGGCCTGCCCTACGATGAGCAGTACTTC.

The chain combines TRBV20-1 with TRBJ2-3; weak D call: TRBD2 (7 bases). V gave up 6 bases and J gave up 7 bases, with 26 bases separating them. Germline V CDR1 and CDR2: DFQATT, SNEGSKA (reference sequence). This CDR3 has 16 amino acids. This CDR3 is CSAGAGGPEQGYTQYF. Here the CDR3 DNA reads TGCAGTGCGGGAGCCGGGGGGCCTGAACAGGGTTATACGCAGTATTTT.

The genes are TRBV18 and TRBJ2-1; 13 nucleotides line up with TRBD2. V was pared by 4 bases and J by 7 bases, with 10 bases of the junction left unmatched. The CDR3 runs to 17 residues. Germline V gene lookup returns CDR1 KGHSH and CDR2 LQKENI. CDR3 sequence reads: CASSRGTSGTTPNEQFF. The CDR3 region has the DNA TGTGCCAGCTCACGAGGGACTAGCGGGACGACCCCGAATGAGCAGTTCTTC.

CDR3 DNA: TGCAGTGCTAGAGATCGGGGTAGCGGGAGGGCCTACGAGCAGTACTTC. Amino acids: CSARDRGSGRAYEQYF. The chain employs TRBV20-1 and TRBJ2-4; TRBD2 agrees at 11 bases. The J call is uncertain, as TRBJ2-7 better fits the DNA end. This CDR3 is built from 16 residues. Germline V gives CDR1 DFQATT, CDR2 SNEGSKA (reference sequence).

This clonotype was counted a few times. The chain joins TRBV11-1 to TRBJ2-5, with TRBD2 matching 9 bases. Germline CDR1 and CDR2: SGHAT and FQDESV (reference sequence). This CDR3 contains 15 residues. J was trimmed by 3 bases and V by 3 bases; bases with no gene match: 5. The DNA of the CDR3 is TGTGCCAGCAGCTTCCGCGGGAGGGCAGAAGAGACCCAGTACTTC. Translating it yields CASSFRGRAEETQYF.

This sequence joins TRBV5-6 and TRBJ2-1; TRBD2 matches at 9 bases. CDR3 size: 15 residues. Looked up from germline, CDR1 is SGHDT and CDR2 is YYEEEE. J gave up 5 bases and V 3 bases, and 6 bases lay outside the gene matches. The CDR3 region is CASSWIAGDNNEQFF. The DNA for the CDR3 is TGTGCCAGCAGCTGGATAGCGGGGGACAACAATGAGCAGTTCTTC.

The chain couples TRBV19 to TRBJ2-5; no firm D call. Germline V gene sequence: CDR1 LNHDA, CDR2 SQIVND (reference sequence). CDR3 length: 14 residues. Trimming cost V 2 bases and J 2 bases, with 9 bases left between them. The DNA of the CDR3 is TGTGCCAGTAGTATACAACCCTTGCAAGAGACCCAGTACTTC. It yields the protein CASSIQPLQETQYF.

The chain carries TRBV9 and TRBJ2-2, with D uncertain. The V end was cut by 0 bases, the J end by 7 bases, with 13 bases between. This CDR3 has 15 amino acids. Germline lookup yields CDR1 SGDLS and CDR2 YYNGEE. Here the CDR3 reads CASSVGVGPGGELFF. CDR3 sequence (DNA): TGTGCCAGCAGCGTAGGAGTAGGCCCGGGCGGGGAGCTGTTTTTT.

This clonotype was counted between two and nine times. The chain recombines TRBV7-2 with TRBJ2-7, with 11 bases that match TRBD2. Germline V lookup: CDR1 SGHTA, CDR2 FQGNSA. J gave up 4 bases and V 4 bases, and 3 bases lay outside the gene matches. CDR3 length: 14 amino acids. CDR3 loop: CASSSGLAGYEQYF. CDR3 coding DNA: TGTGCCAGCAGCTCCGGACTAGCGGGTTACGAGCAGTACTTC.

In this sample, this clonotype turned up once. This chain links TRBV6-5 with TRBJ1-6; D gene ambiguous. The CDR3 extends over 18 amino acids. The germline V gene encodes CDR1 MNHEY and CDR2 SVGAGI. V lost 2 bases, J lost 7 bases, and 21 bases lay in between. This CDR3 reads CASSYDSPRRPGNSPLHF. DNA for the CDR3: TGTGCCAGCAGTTACGACTCCCCCCGACGGCCCGGGAATTCACCCCTCCACTTT.

This chain links TRBV5-1 with TRBJ2-5, with TRBD2 matching over 16 bases. V lost 1 base and J lost 3; bases outside the gene matches: 3. Germline V lookup: CDR1 SGHRS, CDR2 YFSETQ. The length of the CDR3 is 17 residues. In DNA form, the CDR3 reads TGCGCCAGCAGCTTGACCGGGACTAGCGGGGGGGAAGAGACCCAGTACTTC. Translated: CASSLTGTSGGEETQYF.

This clonotype has a handful of counts. V gene TRBV6-5 combines with J gene TRBJ2-1; no definite D call. CDR1 and CDR2 from the germline V gene are MNHEY and SVGAGI. The CDR3 has 16 residues. V was shortened by 2 bases and J by 6 bases, with 17 bases between the two germline ends. The CDR3 DNA reads as TGTGCCAGCAGTTACCAAGGCCGGGCCGGCGGCAATGAGCAGTTCTTC. Translated: CASSYQGRAGGNEQFF.

V usage is TRBV27 and J usage is TRBJ1-5; possibly TRBD1 for D (6 bases). The CDR3 runs to 15 residues. Per germline, CDR1 MNHEY and CDR2 SMNVEV (reference sequence). The V end was cut by 0 bases, the J end by 7 bases, with 13 bases between. The CDR3 nucleotides read TGTGCCAGCAGTTTATCGTTCCAGGGACAACAGCCCCAGCATTTT. Translation: CASSLSFQGQQPQHF.

The J gene is TRBJ2-5, the V gene TRBV20-1; weak D call: TRBD2 (7 bases). The J call may be in error: the DNA end matches TRBJ2-7 better. This CDR3 is 16 amino acids long. CDR1 DFQATT and CDR2 SNEGSKA come from the germline V gene (reference sequence). DNA for the CDR3: TGCAGTGCTAGATCCGCGGGGGCCGCTCAGCGCTACGAGCAGTACTTC. It yields the protein CSARSAGAAQRYEQYF.

This rearrangement joins TRBV5-1 to TRBJ1-6; a possible D gene is TRBD1 (6 bases). The CDR3 is 15 residues long. Trimming stripped 5 bases from V and 5 bases from J, with 14 bases between. CDR1 and CDR2 (germline): SGHRS, YFSETQ. This chain's CDR3 is CASRTSGADNSPLHF. In nucleotides, the CDR3 is TGCGCCAGCAGGACTTCGGGGGCCGATAATTCACCCCTCCACTTT.

This clonotype was counted only a few times. V usage is TRBV12-3 or TRBV12-4 and J usage is TRBJ2-6; weak D call: TRBD1 (6 bases). The CDR3 is 16 residues long. Trimming cost V 10 bases and J 1 base, with 17 bases left between them. CDR3 coding DNA: TGTGCCACTAAGGCCAGGGGAACTTCTGGGGCCAACGTCCTGACTTTC. Its protein is CATKARGTSGANVLTF.

The V gene is TRBV2, the J gene TRBJ1-6, with 8 bases lining up with TRBD1. CDR1 is SNHLY and CDR2 is FYNNEI in the germline V gene. The CDR3 spans 15 residues. The V segment lost 4 bases and the J segment 8 bases; nucleotides outside the gene matches: 7. The CDR3 coding sequence is TGTGCCAGCAGTGGTCAGGGGGCTGTGGATTCACCCCTCCACTTT. The encoded protein is CASSGQGAVDSPLHF. Full variable domain (missing parts from reference TRBV2 and TRBJ1-6): EPEVTQTPSHQVTQMGQEVILRCVPISNHLYFYWYRQILGQKVEFLVSFYNNEISEKSEIFDDQFSVERPDGSNFTLKIRSTKLEDSAMYFCASSGQGAVDSPLHFGNGTRLTVT.

The V gene is TRBV10-1, the J gene TRBJ2-1, with 9 bases matching TRBD2. J was trimmed by 7 bases and V by 4 bases; bases with no gene match: 8. The CDR3 spans 15 residues. Germline V gene sequence: CDR1 WNHNN, CDR2 SYGVQD (reference sequence). CDR3 nucleotide sequence: TGCGCCAGCAGTGCAAGCGGGGGGTACGGGAATGAGCAGTTCTTC. It translates to CASSASGGYGNEQFF.

This chain links TRBV3-1 with TRBJ2-1; 15 positions match TRBD2. This CDR3 is built from 20 residues. CDR1 is LGHDT and CDR2 is YNNKEL in the germline V gene (reference sequence). The junction had 12 bases not matched to a gene; V was cut back by 6 bases and J by 0 bases. As DNA, the CDR3 is TGTGCCAGCAGTCAGTACCCCGGGACTAGCGGGGGGCACTCCTACAATGAGCAGTTCTTC. Its protein is CASSQYPGTSGGHSYNEQFF.

The chain uses TRBV7-9 and TRBJ1-6; 10 nucleotides agree with TRBD1. V gave up 2 bases and J gave up 5 bases; unmatched junction bases: 3. There are 16 residues in the CDR3. Germline CDR1 is SEHNR and CDR2 is FQNEAQ (reference sequence). CDR3 residues: CASSLFGTGDNSPLHF. Here the CDR3 DNA reads TGTGCCAGCAGCTTATTTGGGACAGGGGATAATTCACCCCTCCACTTT.